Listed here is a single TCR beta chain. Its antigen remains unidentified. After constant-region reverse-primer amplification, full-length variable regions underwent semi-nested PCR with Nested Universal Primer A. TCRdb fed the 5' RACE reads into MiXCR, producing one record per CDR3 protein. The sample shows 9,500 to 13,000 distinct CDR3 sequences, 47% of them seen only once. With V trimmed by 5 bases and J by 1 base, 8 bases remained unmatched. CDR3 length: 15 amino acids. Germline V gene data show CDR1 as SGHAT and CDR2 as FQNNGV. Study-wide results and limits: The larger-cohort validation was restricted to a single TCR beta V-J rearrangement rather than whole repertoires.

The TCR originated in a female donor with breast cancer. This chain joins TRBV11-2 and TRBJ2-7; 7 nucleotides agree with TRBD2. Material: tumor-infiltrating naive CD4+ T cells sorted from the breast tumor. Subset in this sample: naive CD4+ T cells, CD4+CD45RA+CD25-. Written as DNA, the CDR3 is TGTGCCAGCAGCCTGGGACTACACCTTTCCTACGAGCAGTACTTC. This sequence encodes CASSLGLHLSYEQYF. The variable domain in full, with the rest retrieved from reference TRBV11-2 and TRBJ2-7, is EAGVAQSPRYKIIEKRQSVAFWCNPISGHATLYWYQQILGQGPKLLIQFQNNGVVDDSQLPKDRFSAERLKGVDSTLKIQPAKLEDSAVYLCASSLGLHLSYEQYFGPGTRLTVT.